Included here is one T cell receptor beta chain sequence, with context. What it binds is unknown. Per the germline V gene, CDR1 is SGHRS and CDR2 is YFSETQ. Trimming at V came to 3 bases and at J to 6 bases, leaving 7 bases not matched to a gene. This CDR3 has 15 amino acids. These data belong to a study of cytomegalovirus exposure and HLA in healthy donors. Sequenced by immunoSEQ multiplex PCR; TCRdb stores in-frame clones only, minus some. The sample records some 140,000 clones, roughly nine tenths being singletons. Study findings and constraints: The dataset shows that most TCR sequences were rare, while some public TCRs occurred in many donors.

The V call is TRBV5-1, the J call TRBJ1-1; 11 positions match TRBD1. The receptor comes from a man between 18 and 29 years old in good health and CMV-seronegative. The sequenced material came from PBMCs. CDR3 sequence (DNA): TGCGCCAGCAGCTCCGGACAGGGGGCCTTCCCTGAAGCTTTCTTT. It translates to CASSSGQGAFPEAFF.